This is a list of T cell receptor beta chains from one sample in a study of graft-versus-host responses after intestinal transplantation. These receptors lack a known antigen. The table came from immunoSEQ multiplex PCR; TCRdb's copy has only in-frame clones and leaves some out. The profile shows around 77,000 clones, roughly 94% of them singletons. Sequencing was performed on unstimulated CD8+ T cells sorted from spleen or lymph node cells, taken before intestinal transplant. The source of these receptors is a human donor who received an intestinal transplant. CDR3s include the opening cysteine and the closing phenylalanine or tryptophan. Only some rows state a clone size, as once, few, many or a class for expanded clones.

V gene	clone size	J gene	CDR3 protein
TRBV2	.	TRBJ2-7	CASSDPRTGGINEQYF
TRBV4-1	.	TRBJ2-2	CASSPSSGDTGELFF
TRBV5-6	.	TRBJ2-3	CASSLLFWGTQYF
TRBV6-5	once	TRBJ2-1	CASSYAGGNEQFF
TRBV5-8	.	TRBJ1-5	CASSTPDRVGGNQPQHF
TRBV6-5	.	TRBJ2-1	CASWGDRGDNEQFF
TRBV27	.	TRBJ2-7	CASSLKLAGYEQYF
TRBV25-1	.	TRBJ1-1	CASSEWGVEDTEAFF
TRBV5-6	.	TRBJ2-3	CASSTGQGMMDTQYF
TRBV5-4	.	TRBJ2-3	CASSLIGRGPTDTQYF
TRBV11-1	.	TRBJ2-7	CASSLLRGGSGEQYF
TRBV15	.	TRBJ2-2	CATSAGGANTGELFF
TRBV28	.	TRBJ2-2	CASSHPGGRGYTGELFF
TRBV27	.	TRBJ2-2	CASSFGSVSGELFF
TRBV6-1	.	TRBJ1-1	CASSNGVVGNTEAFF
TRBV23-1	.	TRBJ2-1	CASIPAGCEQFF
TRBV28	.	TRBJ1-1	CASSLTRNTEAFF
TRBV19	.	TRBJ2-6	CASSTSLSGANVLTF
TRBV5-6	once	TRBJ1-4	CASSLAQGANEKLFF
TRBV9	.	TRBJ2-3	CASSGTSGSTDTQYF
TRBV5-1	.	TRBJ1-1	CASSLYRGAEAFF
TRBV9	.	TRBJ2-1	CASSVGYRDEQFF
TRBV30	.	TRBJ2-7	CAWRSVGTYEQYF
TRBV27	.	TRBJ2-2	CASSLFGASGELFF
TRBV27	.	.	CATKDLSSYEQYF
TRBV9	.	TRBJ2-1	CASSLSDSYNEQFF
TRBV5-4	.	TRBJ2-7	CASSWDSTYEQYF
TRBV27	.	TRBJ2-2	CASSLAGAGELFF
TRBV10-1	.	TRBJ2-3	CASSERTGVTTDTQYF
TRBV19	.	TRBJ2-1	CASSIGVGREVGNEQFF
TRBV7-9	.	TRBJ2-7	CASSRAGDLYEQYF
TRBV6-5	.	TRBJ2-1	CASSYMGQYNEQFF
TRBV5-6	.	TRBJ2-1	CARSLVGGRLDNEQFF
TRBV18	.	TRBJ1-3	CASSPPQGNTIYF
TRBV14	.	TRBJ2-7	CASSQGLSRTSGRSKYEQYF
TRBV9	once	TRBJ1-1	CASSVGGFTEAFF
TRBV5-1	once	TRBJ2-1	CASSLVEGINEQFF
TRBV30	.	TRBJ2-6	CAWSVMGLAGAGANVLTF
TRBV5-1	.	TRBJ1-3	CASSLQGGNTIYF
TRBV10-1	.	TRBJ1-1	CASSQSQNEAFF
TRBV18	.	TRBJ1-1	CASSPPRGGEAFF
TRBV28	once	TRBJ1-1	CASSWTGTTEAFF
TRBV27	.	TRBJ2-7	CASSAFGLRVYEQYF
TRBV7-3	.	TRBJ1-1	CASSLEGVGTEAFF
TRBV6-1	few	TRBJ1-1	CASSKTENTEAFF
TRBV27	.	TRBJ2-3	CASTPALAGGSSDTQYF
TRBV7-8	.	TRBJ1-5	CASSLGPVSYSNQPQHF
TRBV27	.	TRBJ2-5	CASSPWVGTREETQYF
TRBV28	.	TRBJ2-7	CASSLTGGTYEQYF
TRBV18	.	TRBJ1-1	CASSRDRASTEAFF
TRBV11-1	.	TRBJ1-4	CASSLASGPRRLEKLFF
TRBV5-1	.	TRBJ2-5	CASSLDPKYQETQYF
TRBV27	.	TRBJ2-7	CASSLSAATYEQYF
TRBV5-6	.	TRBJ1-4	CASSFGTANFLFF
TRBV15	once	TRBJ2-3	CATSRTPGLAESTDTQYF
TRBV2	.	TRBJ1-1	CASSEGRDTEAFF
TRBV15	.	TRBJ2-6	CATSRDLGGTGANVLTF
TRBV19	few	TRBJ1-1	CASSRGPLNTEAFF
TRBV28	.	TRBJ1-4	CASSFMDRGLDEKLFF
TRBV19	.	TRBJ2-3	CASSMKDRDTQYF